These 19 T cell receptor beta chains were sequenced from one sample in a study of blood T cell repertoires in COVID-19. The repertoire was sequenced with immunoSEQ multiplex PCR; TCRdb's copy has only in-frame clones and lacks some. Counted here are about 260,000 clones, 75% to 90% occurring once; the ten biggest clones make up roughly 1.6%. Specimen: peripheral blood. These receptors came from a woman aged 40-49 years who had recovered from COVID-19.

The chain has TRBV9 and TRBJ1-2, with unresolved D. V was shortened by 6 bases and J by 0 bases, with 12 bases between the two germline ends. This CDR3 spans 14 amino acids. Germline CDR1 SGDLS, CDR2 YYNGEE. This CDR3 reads CASTFVAANYGYTF. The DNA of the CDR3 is TGTGCCAGCACCTTTGTGGCGGCTAACTATGGCTACACCTTC.

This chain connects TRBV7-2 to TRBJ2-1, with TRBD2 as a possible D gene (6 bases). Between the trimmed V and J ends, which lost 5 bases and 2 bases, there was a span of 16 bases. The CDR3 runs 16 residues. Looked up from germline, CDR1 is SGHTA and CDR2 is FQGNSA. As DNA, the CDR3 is TGTGCCAGCAGCCTGCTGGGGCGGGGCGCCTACAATGAGCAGTTCTTC. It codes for CASSLLGRGAYNEQFF.

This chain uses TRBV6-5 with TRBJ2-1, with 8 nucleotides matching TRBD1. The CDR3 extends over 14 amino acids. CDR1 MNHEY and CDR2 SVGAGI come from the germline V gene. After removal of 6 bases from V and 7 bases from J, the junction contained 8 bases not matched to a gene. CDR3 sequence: CASRRTWTGNEQFF. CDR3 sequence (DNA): TGTGCCAGCAGACGGACCTGGACAGGGAATGAGCAGTTCTTC.

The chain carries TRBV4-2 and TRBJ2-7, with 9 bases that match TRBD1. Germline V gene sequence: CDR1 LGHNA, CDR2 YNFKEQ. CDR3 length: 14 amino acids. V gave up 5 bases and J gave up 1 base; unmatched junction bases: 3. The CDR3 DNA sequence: TGTGCCAGCAGCGAGGGGACAGGGTCCTACGAGCAGTACTTC. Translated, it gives CASSEGTGSYEQYF.

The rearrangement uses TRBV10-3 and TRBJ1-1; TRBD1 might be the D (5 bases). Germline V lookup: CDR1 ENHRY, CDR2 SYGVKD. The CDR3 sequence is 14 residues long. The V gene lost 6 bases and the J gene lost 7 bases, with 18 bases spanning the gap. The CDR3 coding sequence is TGTGCCATCAGAGGGGTCCCTGAAGCCCGTGAAGCTTTCTTT. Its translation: CAIRGVPEAREAFF.

The CDR3 region is CASGLWGDYNEQFF. The CDR3 coding sequence is TGTGCCAGCGGTTTGTGGGGCGACTACAATGAGCAGTTCTTC. V and J are TRBV6-5 and TRBJ2-1; a weak D match, TRBD1 (5 bases). This CDR3 contains 14 residues. The ends were cut back, 8 bases at V and 3 bases at J, with 14 bases in the middle. Germline V gives CDR1 MNHEY, CDR2 SVGAGI.

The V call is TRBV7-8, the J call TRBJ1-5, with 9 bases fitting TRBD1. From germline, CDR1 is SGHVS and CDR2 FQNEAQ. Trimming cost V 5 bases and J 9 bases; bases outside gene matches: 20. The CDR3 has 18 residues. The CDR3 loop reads CASSLKPGQGTVRGPQHF. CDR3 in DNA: TGTGCCAGCAGCCTGAAACCGGGACAGGGAACCGTTAGGGGGCCCCAGCATTTT. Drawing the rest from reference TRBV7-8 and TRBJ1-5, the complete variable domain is GAGVSQSPRYKVAKRGQDVALRCDPISGHVSLFWYQQALGQGPEFLTYFQNEAQLDKSGLPSDRFFAERPEGSVSTLKIQRTQQEDSAVYLCASSLKPGQGTVRGPQHFGDGTRLSIL.

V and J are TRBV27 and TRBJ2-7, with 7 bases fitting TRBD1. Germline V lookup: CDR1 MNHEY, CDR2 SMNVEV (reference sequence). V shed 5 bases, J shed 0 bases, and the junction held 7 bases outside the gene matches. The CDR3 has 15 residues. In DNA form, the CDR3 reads TGTGCCAGCAGTCCCAGACAGGGACGCTCCTACGAGCAGTACTTC. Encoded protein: CASSPRQGRSYEQYF.

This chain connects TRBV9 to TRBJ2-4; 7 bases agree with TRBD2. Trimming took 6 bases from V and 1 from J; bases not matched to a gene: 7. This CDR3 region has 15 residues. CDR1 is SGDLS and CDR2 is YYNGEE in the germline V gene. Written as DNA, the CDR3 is TGTGCCAGCACCCCGGGGGGTGGGGCCAAAAACATTCAGTACTTC. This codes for CASTPGGGAKNIQYF.

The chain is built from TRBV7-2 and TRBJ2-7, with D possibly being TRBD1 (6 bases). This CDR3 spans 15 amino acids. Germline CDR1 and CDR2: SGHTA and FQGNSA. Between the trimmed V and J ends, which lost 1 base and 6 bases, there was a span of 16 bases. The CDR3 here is CASSLDGTQGFEQYF. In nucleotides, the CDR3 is TGTGCCAGCAGCTTAGATGGCACCCAGGGGTTCGAGCAGTACTTC.

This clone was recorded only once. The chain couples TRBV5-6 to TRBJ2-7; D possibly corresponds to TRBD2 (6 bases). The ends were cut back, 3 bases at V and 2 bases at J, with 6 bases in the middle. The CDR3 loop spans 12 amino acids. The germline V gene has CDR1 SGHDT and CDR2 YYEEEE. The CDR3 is CASSWGAYEQYF. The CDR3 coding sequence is TGTGCCAGCAGCTGGGGGGCCTACGAGCAGTACTTC.

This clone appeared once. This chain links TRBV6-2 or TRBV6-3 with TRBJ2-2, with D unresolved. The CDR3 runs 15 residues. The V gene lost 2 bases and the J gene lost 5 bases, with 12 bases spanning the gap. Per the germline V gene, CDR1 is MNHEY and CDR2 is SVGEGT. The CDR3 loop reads CASSYRPPGTGELFF. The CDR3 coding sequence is TGTGCCAGCAGTTACCGGCCTCCCGGGACCGGGGAGCTGTTTTTT.

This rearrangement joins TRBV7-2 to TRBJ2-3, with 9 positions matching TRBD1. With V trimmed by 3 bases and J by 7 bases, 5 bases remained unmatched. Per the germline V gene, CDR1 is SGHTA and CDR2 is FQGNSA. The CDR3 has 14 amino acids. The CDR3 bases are TGTGCCAGCAGCTTCACAGGGGGCGCGAATACGCAGTATTTT. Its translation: CASSFTGGANTQYF.

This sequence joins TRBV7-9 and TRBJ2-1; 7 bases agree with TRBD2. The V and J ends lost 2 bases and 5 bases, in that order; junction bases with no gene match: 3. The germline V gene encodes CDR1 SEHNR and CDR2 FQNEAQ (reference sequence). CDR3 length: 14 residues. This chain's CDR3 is CASSLPSGHNEQFF. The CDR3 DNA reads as TGTGCCAGCAGCTTACCTAGCGGCCACAATGAGCAGTTCTTC.

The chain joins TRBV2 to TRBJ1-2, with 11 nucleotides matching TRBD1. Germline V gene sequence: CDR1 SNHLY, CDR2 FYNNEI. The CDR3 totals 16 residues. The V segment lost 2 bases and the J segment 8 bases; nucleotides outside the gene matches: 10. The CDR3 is CASSEPGEGQGEGYTF. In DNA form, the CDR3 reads TGTGCCAGCAGTGAACCGGGGGAGGGACAGGGGGAAGGCTACACCTTC.

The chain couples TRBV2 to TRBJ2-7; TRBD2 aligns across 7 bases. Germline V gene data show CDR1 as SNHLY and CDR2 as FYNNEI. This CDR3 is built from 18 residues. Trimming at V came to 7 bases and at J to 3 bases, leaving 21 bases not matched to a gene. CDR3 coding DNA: TGTGCCAGCACTCATCTACTAGCGACCCTGGAGACCCTCTACGAGCAGTACTTC. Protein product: CASTHLLATLETLYEQYF. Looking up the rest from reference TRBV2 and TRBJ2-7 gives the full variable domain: EPEVTQTPSHQVTQMGQEVILRCVPISNHLYFYWYRQILGQKVEFLVSFYNNEISEKSEIFDDQFSVERPDGSNFTLKIRSTKLEDSAMYFCASTHLLATLETLYEQYFGPGTRLTVT.

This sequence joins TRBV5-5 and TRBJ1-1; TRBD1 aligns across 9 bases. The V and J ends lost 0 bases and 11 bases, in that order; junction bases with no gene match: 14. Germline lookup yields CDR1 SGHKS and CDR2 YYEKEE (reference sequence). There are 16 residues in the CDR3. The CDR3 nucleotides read TGTGCCAGCAGCTTGGCTTGGGGACAGGGCCCCATCCGTGCTTTCTTT. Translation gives CASSLAWGQGPIRAFF.

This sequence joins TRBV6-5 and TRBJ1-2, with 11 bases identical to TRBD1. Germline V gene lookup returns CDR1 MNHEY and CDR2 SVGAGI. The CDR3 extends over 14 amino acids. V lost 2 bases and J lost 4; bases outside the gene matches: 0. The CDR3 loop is CASSYGTGGYGYTF. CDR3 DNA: TGTGCCAGCAGTTACGGGACAGGGGGCTATGGCTACACCTTC.

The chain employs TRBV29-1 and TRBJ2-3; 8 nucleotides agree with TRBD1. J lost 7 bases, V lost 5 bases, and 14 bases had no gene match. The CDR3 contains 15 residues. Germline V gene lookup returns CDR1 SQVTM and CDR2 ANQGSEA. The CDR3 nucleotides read TGCAGCGTTCTTAGCGTCGGACAGGGAGAAAATACGCAGTATTTT. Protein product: CSVLSVGQGENTQYF.